A selection of T cell receptor beta chains follows, all from one sample in a study of T cells expressing NK-cell markers. No DNA is given; TCRdb re-called the 5' RACE reads and lists each CDR3 protein once. The sample yields approximately 440,000 distinct CDR3 sequences, of which the top ten take up more than 1.4%. The source material was blood T cells: a sorted CD56 or NKG2C T cell subset, CD4+ or CD8+ T cells, or bulk PBMC T cells (not recorded which). The receptors stem from a woman in her forties or fifties in good health. Both conserved end residues are part of each CDR3.

v_gene,j_gene,CDR3aa
TRBV6-5,TRBJ2-2,CASSQAGVTNTGELFF
TRBV4-1,TRBJ2-1,CASSQGTTVYNEQFF
TRBV30,TRBJ2-1,CAFQREGNEQFF
TRBV20-1,TRBJ2-5,CSAPPAQAQETQYF
TRBV5-5,TRBJ2-6,CASSSWGVGANVLTF
TRBV24-1,TRBJ1-1,CATSDYRNEAFF
TRBV29-1,TRBJ2-5,CSVEWVQGALEETQYF
TRBV10-3,TRBJ1-4,CAITLGQAGKLFF
TRBV7-2,TRBJ2-1,CASRIGGNEQFF
TRBV2,TRBJ2-7,CASRVRGLVYEQYF
TRBV7-9,TRBJ2-3,CASSSQGGITDTQYF
TRBV6-1,TRBJ2-2,CASRARAATGELFF
TRBV28,TRBJ1-2,CASSFGGTLSYGYTF
TRBV5-5,TRBJ2-3,CASSLIASGSRNTQYF
TRBV5-1,TRBJ2-1,CASSSQGNSYNEQFF
TRBV3-1,TRBJ2-3,CASSRASGKSADTQYF
TRBV25-1,TRBJ2-4,CASRDAGIQYF
TRBV7-9,TRBJ2-3,CASSLGAESTQYF
TRBV3-1,TRBJ2-1,CASSLSGAPYNEQFF
TRBV12-3/TRBV12-4,TRBJ2-7,CASSPWGQLYEQYF
TRBV28,TRBJ1-5,CASSAPQPQHF
TRBV19,TRBJ2-4,CASSSGPENIQYF
TRBV2,TRBJ2-1,CASLGLAGANEQFF
TRBV20-1,TRBJ2-3,CSASNPGKVNTQYF
TRBV5-5,TRBJ2-1,CASSGGLAGREQFF
TRBV7-2,TRBJ2-5,CASRAWGAIETQYF
TRBV5-5,TRBJ2-1,CASSGGGISGPYNEQFF
TRBV4-2,TRBJ2-7,CASRGTSGSYEQYF
TRBV12-3/TRBV12-4,TRBJ2-3,CASTQASGATDTQYF
TRBV5-1,TRBJ2-1,CASSFAGTTLNEQFF
TRBV29-1,TRBJ1-2,CSVSGQGVYGYTF
TRBV11-2,TRBJ2-3,CASSLGLRAADTQYF
TRBV6-1,TRBJ1-1,CASSDGGTRAEAFF
TRBV25-1,TRBJ2-7,CATATSGRDEQYF
TRBV27,TRBJ2-1,CASSLQAHSYNEQFF
TRBV10-3,TRBJ2-2,CAITPGGNTGELFF
TRBV12-3/TRBV12-4,TRBJ2-1,CASSSSPPETRYNEQFF
TRBV9,TRBJ2-3,CASSARQGLTDTQYF
TRBV2,TRBJ2-5,CASSAAAKETQYF
TRBV12-3/TRBV12-4,TRBJ1-2,CASRQTGSSGYTF
TRBV27,TRBJ2-1,CASLGNRGDFNEQFF
TRBV27,TRBJ2-5,CASREQGFYGTQYF
TRBV6-1,TRBJ2-1,CASSDTGISGNEQFF
TRBV6-5,TRBJ2-5,CASRSFFQETQYF
TRBV6-1,TRBJ1-1,CASSRDFMNTEAFF
TRBV5-6,TRBJ1-1,CASSSFRGWATEAFF
TRBV28,TRBJ2-7,CASSLAGDSYEQYF
TRBV29-1,TRBJ2-3,CSVGSAGRPDTQYF
TRBV7-8,TRBJ2-4,CASSVGTPQQNIQYF
TRBV6-2/TRBV6-3,TRBJ2-3,CASSILAGGGTDTQYF
TRBV19,TRBJ2-1,CASKEQRSDVAEQFF
TRBV5-1,TRBJ2-4,CASSLKGIQYF
TRBV15,TRBJ2-3,CATSRGTSGIDTQYF
TRBV7-9,TRBJ1-1,CASSSWTGTEAFF
TRBV27,TRBJ2-3,CASSHPAQGIQGTDTQYF
TRBV12-3/TRBV12-4,TRBJ1-5,CASSLWGDGQPQHF
TRBV4-1,TRBJ2-5,CASSQEGLAGGRVLLETQYF
TRBV6-1,TRBJ1-3,CASIEGTRERSGNTIYF